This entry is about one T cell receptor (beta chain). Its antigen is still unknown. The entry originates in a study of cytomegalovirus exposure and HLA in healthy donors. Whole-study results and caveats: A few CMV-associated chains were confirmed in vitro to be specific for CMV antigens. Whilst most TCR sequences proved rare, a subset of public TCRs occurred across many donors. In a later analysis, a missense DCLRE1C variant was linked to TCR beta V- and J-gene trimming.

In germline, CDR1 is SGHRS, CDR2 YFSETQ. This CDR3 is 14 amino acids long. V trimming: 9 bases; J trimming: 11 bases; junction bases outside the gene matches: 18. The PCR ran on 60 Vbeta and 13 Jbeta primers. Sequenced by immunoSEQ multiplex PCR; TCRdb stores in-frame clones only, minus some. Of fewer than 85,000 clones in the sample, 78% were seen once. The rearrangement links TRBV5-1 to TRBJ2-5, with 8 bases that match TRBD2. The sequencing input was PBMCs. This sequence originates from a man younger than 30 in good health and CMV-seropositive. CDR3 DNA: TGCGCCACCTTGCCCGCGGGGGGCTCGGTTGAGCAGTACTTC. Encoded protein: CATLPAGGSVEQYF.